This T cell receptor (beta chain) is from a study of beta chain features in type 1 diabetes. Expressed TCRB transcripts were sequenced, since all the RNA that had been isolated was reverse transcribed. Assay: immunoSEQ multiplex PCR; the TCRdb copy retains only in-frame clones and omits some. The sample has a few hundred thousand clones, about 19% seen once. For this clone: Its antigen remains unknown.

General study findings and limits: When Type 1 diabetes patients were examined, their TCRB CDR3s proved moderately but significantly shorter in all four CD4+ subsets.

Germline V gene data show CDR1 as SQVTM and CDR2 as ANQGSEA. This CDR3 is 12 amino acids long. Trimming removed 5 bases from V and 2 bases from J, with 10 bases in between. Input material: naive CD4+ T cells from blood. The chain recombines TRBV29-1 with TRBJ2-7; D is possibly TRBD2 (5 bases). This TCR derives from a woman aged 18-30 years in good health. The CDR3 DNA reads as TGCAGCGTTAGCGGAGCGACCTACGAGCAGTACTTC. Translation gives CSVSGATYEQYF.